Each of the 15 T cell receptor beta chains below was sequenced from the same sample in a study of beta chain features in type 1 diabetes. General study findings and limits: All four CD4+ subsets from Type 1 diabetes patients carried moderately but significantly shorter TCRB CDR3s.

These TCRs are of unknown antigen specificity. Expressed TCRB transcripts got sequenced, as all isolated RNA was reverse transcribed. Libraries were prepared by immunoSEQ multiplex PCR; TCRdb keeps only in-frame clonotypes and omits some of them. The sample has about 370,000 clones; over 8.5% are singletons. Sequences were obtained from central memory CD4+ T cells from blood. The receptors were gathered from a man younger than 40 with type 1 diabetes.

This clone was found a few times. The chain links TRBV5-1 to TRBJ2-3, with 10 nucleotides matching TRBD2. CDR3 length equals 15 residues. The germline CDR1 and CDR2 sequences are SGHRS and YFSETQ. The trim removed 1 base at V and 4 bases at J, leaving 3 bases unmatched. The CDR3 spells CASSLSGRAPDTQYF. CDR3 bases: TGCGCCAGCAGCTTGAGCGGGAGGGCTCCAGATACGCAGTATTTT.

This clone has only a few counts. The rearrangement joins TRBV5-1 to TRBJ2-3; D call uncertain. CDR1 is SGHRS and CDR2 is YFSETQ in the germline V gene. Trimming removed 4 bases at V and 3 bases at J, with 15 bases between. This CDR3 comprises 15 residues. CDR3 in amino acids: CASSRFLIKTDTQYF. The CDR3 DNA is TGCGCCAGCAGCCGGTTCCTAATTAAAACAGATACGCAGTATTTT.

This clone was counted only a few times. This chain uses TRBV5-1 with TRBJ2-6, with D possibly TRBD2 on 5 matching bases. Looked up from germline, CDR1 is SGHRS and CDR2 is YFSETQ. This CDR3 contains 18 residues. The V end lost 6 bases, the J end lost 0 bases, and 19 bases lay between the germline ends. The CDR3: CASTPGSFKLSGANVLTF. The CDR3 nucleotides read TGCGCCAGCACCCCGGGGAGCTTTAAACTCTCTGGGGCCAACGTCCTGACTTTC.

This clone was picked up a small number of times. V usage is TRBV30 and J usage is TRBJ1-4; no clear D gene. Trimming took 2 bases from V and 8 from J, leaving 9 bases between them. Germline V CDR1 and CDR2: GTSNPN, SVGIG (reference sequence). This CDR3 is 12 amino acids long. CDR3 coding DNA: TGTGCCTGGAGTCAACTTCAGGAAAAACTGTTTTTT. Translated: CAWSQLQEKLFF.

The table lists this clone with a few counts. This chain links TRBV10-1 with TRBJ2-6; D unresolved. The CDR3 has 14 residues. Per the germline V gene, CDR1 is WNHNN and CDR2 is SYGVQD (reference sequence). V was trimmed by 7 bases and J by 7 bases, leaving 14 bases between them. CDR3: CASTANIGANVLTF. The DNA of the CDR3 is TGCGCCAGCACCGCCAATATTGGTGCCAACGTCCTGACTTTC.

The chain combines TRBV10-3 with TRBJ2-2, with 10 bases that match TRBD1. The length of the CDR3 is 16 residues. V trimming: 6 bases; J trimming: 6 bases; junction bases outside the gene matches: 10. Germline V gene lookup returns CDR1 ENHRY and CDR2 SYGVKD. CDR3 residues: CAISLDRDRGSGELFF. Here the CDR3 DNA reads TGTGCCATCAGCCTGGACCGGGACAGGGGATCCGGGGAGCTGTTTTTT.

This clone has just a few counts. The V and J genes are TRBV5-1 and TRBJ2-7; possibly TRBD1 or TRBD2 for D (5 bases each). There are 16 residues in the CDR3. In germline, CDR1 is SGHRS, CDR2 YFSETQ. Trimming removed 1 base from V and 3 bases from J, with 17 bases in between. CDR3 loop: CASSLLKGTVNYEQYF. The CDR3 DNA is TGCGCCAGCAGCTTGTTGAAGGGGACGGTAAACTACGAGCAGTACTTC.

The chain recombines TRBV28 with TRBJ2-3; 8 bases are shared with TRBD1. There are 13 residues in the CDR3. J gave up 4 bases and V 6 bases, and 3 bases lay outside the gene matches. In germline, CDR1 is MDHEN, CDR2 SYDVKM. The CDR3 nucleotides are TGTGCCAGCAGGACAGGGGTCTCAGATACGCAGTATTTT. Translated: CASRTGVSDTQYF.

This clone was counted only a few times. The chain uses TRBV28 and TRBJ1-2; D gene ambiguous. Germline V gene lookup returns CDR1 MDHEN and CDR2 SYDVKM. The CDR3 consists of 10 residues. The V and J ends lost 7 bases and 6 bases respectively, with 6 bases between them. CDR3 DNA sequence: TGTGCCAGCACCCCCGATGGCTACACCTTC. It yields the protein CASTPDGYTF.

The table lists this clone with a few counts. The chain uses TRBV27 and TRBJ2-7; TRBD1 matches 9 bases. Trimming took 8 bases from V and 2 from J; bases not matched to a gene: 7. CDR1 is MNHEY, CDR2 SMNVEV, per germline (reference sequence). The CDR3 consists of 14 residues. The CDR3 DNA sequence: TGTGCCAGCGCAAAGGACAGGGGTGCCTACGAGCAGTACTTC. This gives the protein CASAKDRGAYEQYF.

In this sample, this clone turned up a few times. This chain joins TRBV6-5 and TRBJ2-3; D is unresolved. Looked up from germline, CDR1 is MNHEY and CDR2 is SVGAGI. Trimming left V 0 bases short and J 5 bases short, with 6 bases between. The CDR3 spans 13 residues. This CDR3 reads CASSYSRQDTQYF. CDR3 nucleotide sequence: TGTGCCAGCAGTTACTCGCGGCAAGATACGCAGTATTTT.

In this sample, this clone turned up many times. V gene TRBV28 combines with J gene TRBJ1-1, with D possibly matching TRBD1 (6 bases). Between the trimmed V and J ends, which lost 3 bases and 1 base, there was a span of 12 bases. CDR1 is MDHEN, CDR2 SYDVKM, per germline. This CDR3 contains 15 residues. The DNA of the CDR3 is TGTGCCAGCAGTTTCTTCAGGGGCGCGAACACTGAAGCTTTCTTT. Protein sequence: CASSFFRGANTEAFF.

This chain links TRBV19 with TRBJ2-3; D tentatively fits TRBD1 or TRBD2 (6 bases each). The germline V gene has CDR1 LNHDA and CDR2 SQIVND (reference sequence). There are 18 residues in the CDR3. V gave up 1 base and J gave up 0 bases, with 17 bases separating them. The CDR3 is CASSIALGGGASTDTQYF. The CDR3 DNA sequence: TGTGCCAGTAGTATAGCCCTTGGGGGCGGGGCCAGCACAGATACGCAGTATTTT.

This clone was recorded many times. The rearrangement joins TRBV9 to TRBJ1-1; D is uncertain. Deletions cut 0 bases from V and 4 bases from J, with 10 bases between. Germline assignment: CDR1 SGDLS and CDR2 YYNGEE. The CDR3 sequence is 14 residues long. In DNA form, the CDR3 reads TGTGCCAGCAGCGTAGGAGATTGGTCCACTGAAGCTTTCTTT. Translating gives CASSVGDWSTEAFF.

Here the CDR3 DNA reads TGCGCCAGCAGCCATTTTTCCGGGACTAGCTACAATGAGCAGTTCTTC. This encodes CASSHFSGTSYNEQFF. The genes are TRBV4-3 and TRBJ2-1; 8 bases fit TRBD2. Unmatched junction bases numbered 7, after V lost 3 bases and J lost 3 bases. The CDR3 sequence is 16 residues long. CDR1 LGHNA and CDR2 YSLEER come from the germline V gene.